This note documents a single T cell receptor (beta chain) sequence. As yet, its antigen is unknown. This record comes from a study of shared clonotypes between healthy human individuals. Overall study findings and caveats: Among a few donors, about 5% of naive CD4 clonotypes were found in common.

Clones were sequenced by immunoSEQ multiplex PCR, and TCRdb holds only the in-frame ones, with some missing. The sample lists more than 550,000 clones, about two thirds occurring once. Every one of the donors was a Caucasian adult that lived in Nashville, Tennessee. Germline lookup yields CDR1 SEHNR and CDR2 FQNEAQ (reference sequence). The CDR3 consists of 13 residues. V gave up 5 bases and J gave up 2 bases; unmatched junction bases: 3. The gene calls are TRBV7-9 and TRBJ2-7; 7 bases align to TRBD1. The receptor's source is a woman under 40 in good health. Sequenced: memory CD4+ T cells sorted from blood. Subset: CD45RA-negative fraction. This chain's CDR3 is CASSRQGTYEQYF. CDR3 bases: TGTGCCAGCAGCCGACAGGGTACCTACGAGCAGTACTTC.